The entry below describes one TCR beta chain. The sample is drawn from a study of blood T cell repertoires in COVID-19. About the study: Collection of acute and convalescent COVID-19 samples took place in the United States, Italy and Spain. The cDNA or gDNA used as material had been derived from T cells, B-cell-depleted T cells, or PBMCs.

The ends lost 1 base at V and 2 bases at J; junction bases unmatched: 6. Germline loops: CDR1 SGHTA, CDR2 FQGNSA. This CDR3 spans 16 amino acids. Those enrolled, adults aged 18 to 89 years, came from under 25 US areas. Donors were grouped by their self-reported clinical history. Produced via immunoSEQ multiplex PCR; TCRdb's table is partial and in-frame only. The sample holds roughly 290,000 clones, approximately 85% seen once. This TCR came from a man under 40 who had recovered from COVID-19. V usage is TRBV7-2 and J usage is TRBJ1-2, with 8 positions matching TRBD1. Sequencing input: PBMCs or T cells enriched from blood (not recorded which). In DNA form, the CDR3 reads TGTGCCAGCAGCTTAGTGGCAGGGGGCGCGAACTATGGCTACACCTTC. Protein sequence: CASSLVAGGANYGYTF.